This TCR beta chain was documented in a study of T-cell memory formation after mild COVID-19. The overall study: Each donor largely had its own TCR clusters.

In its sample, this clonotype was seen a few times. CDR1 and CDR2 from the germline V gene are SGHDT and YYEEEE. The CDR3 is made up of 18 amino acids. Trimming at V came to 3 bases and at J to 10 bases, leaving 19 bases not matched to a gene. TCRdb itself ran the 5' RACE reads through MiXCR, one entry per CDR3 protein. The sample yields around 450,000 distinct CDR3 sequences, 20% to 25% seen once. Sequencing was done on a sample of PBMCs or a T cell subset sorted from them (not recorded which). This chain joins TRBV5-6 and TRBJ2-1, with TRBD2 matching 10 bases. The TCR comes from an adult woman who had mild COVID-19 (a few samples of this study predate the infection). Cell type and time point are not known. DNA of the CDR3: TGTGCCAGCAGCTCCCTCGCCAGCGGGAGGGCCTTTCTCCGAGAGCAGTTCTTC. Translation: CASSSLASGRAFLREQFF.